Below are 20 T cell receptor beta chains sequenced from a single sample in a study of cytomegalovirus exposure and HLA in healthy donors. PCR involved 60 Vbeta and 13 Jbeta primers. TCRdb keeps only in-frame clones here, not all; method: immunoSEQ multiplex PCR. The data hold some 200,000 clones, with about 62% observed a single time. Source material: PBMCs. These receptors came from a man aged 35-49 years in good health and CMV-seronegative.

The V call is TRBV6-1, the J call TRBJ1-3, with D unclear. Per germline, CDR1 MNHNS and CDR2 SASEGT. The germline V and J ends were trimmed by 5 bases and 2 bases, with 13 bases remaining between them. The CDR3 is made up of 15 amino acids. The CDR3 here is CASSPNDGAGNTIYF. The CDR3 DNA reads as TGTGCCAGCAGTCCTAACGACGGGGCTGGAAACACCATATATTTT.

The chain has TRBV7-2 and TRBJ2-1; 10 bases align to TRBD2. This CDR3 has 18 amino acids. The V gene's germline CDR1 is SGHTA and CDR2 FQGNSA. V shed 4 bases and J 4 bases; nucleotides not matched to a gene: 13. The CDR3 nucleotides are TGTGCCAGCAGCTCTCCCCGACGTACTAGCGGGACATACAATGAGCAGTTCTTC. This codes for CASSSPRRTSGTYNEQFF. Full variable domain (remainder filled in from reference TRBV7-2 and TRBJ2-1): GAGVSQSPSNKVTEKGKDVELRCDPISGHTALYWYRQSLGQGLEFLIYFQGNSAPDKSGLPSDRFSAERTGGSVSTLTIQRTQQEDSAVYLCASSSPRRTSGTYNEQFFGPGTRLTVL.

This clone has more than one count but fewer than ten. The chain links TRBV6-1 to TRBJ2-5; a weak D match, TRBD1 (5 bases). The CDR3 totals 14 residues. CDR1 and CDR2 (germline): MNHNS, SASEGT. Trimming removed 7 bases from V and 0 bases from J, with 12 bases in between. The CDR3 bases are TGTGCCAGCAAGCTTAGGACAAACCAAGAGACCCAGTACTTC. This encodes CASKLRTNQETQYF.

Only one count was recorded for this clone. V gene TRBV12-5 combines with J gene TRBJ2-1; 8 bases map to TRBD1. The germline CDR1 and CDR2 sequences are LGHNT and FRNRAP. Losses at the gene ends were 4 bases for V and 1 base for J; bases not matched to a gene: 3. The CDR3 runs 15 residues. In DNA, the CDR3 is TGTGCTAGTGGTTCCGGACAGGGATCCTACAATGAGCAGTTCTTC. This translates into CASGSGQGSYNEQFF.

This sequence joins TRBV7-2 and TRBJ1-5; maybe TRBD1 (5 bases). Trimming shortened V by 5 bases and J by 0 bases, and 11 bases separated the two germline ends. CDR3 length: 15 amino acids. Germline V gene lookup returns CDR1 SGHTA and CDR2 FQGNSA. CDR3 region: CASSATGDSNQPQHF. In DNA, the CDR3 is TGTGCCAGCAGCGCGACGGGGGATAGCAATCAGCCCCAGCATTTT.

The count of this clone is one. The DNA for the CDR3 is TGTGCCAGCAGCTTAGTTTCAGACAAAGCCAAAAACATTCAGTACTTC. Translating it yields CASSLVSDKAKNIQYF. The chain recombines TRBV7-6 with TRBJ2-4; D not certain. Germline CDR1 is SGHVS and CDR2 is FNYEAQ. V was trimmed by 1 base and J by 0 bases, leaving 10 bases between them. The CDR3 length is 16 residues.

The chain uses TRBV19 and TRBJ2-6; tentatively, D is TRBD1 (6 bases). V was clipped by 7 bases and J by 4 bases, with 17 bases between them. This CDR3 contains 16 residues. Germline V gives CDR1 LNHDA, CDR2 SQIVND (reference sequence). The CDR3 sequence: CASTSTGSAGANVLTF. The CDR3 DNA sequence: TGTGCCAGTACCTCGACAGGCTCTGCAGGGGCCAACGTCCTGACTTTC.

This chain uses TRBV19 with TRBJ2-7, with TRBD1 matching 8 bases. J gave up 3 bases and V 5 bases, and 6 bases lay outside the gene matches. The germline CDR1 and CDR2 sequences are LNHDA and SQIVND (reference sequence). This CDR3 region has 14 residues. The CDR3, as DNA: TGTGCCAGTAGTGCGGACAGGGTTAGCTACGAGCAGTACTTC. Translation gives CASSADRVSYEQYF.

The sample holds a few counts of this clone. The genes are TRBV19 and TRBJ2-7, with a tentative D call TRBD1 (6 bases). Germline CDR1 and CDR2: LNHDA and SQIVND (reference sequence). The CDR3 spans 14 residues. Trimming cost V 5 bases and J 2 bases, with 13 bases left between them. CDR3 bases: TGTGCCAGTAGTCAGGACAGAGCGGCCTACGAGCAGTACTTC. The encoded protein is CASSQDRAAYEQYF.

The chain is built from TRBV11-3 and TRBJ1-1, with D tentatively TRBD1 (6 bases). In germline, CDR1 is SGHNT, CDR2 YENEEA. The ends were cut back, 5 bases at V and 0 bases at J, with 10 bases in the middle. This CDR3 contains 14 residues. The CDR3 protein is CASSVGGMNTEAFF. CDR3 in DNA: TGTGCCAGCAGCGTTGGGGGCATGAACACTGAAGCTTTCTTT.

As to this clone: Other DNA sequences in the same sample also yield this CDR3. V and J are TRBV25-1 and TRBJ2-3; D remains ambiguous. V was clipped by 0 bases and J by 2 bases, with 6 bases between them. Germline V CDR1 and CDR2: MGHDK, SYGVNS. The CDR3 consists of 14 residues. CDR3 DNA: TGTGCCAGCAGTGAATATAGTCTCACAGATACGCAGTATTTT. This encodes CASSEYSLTDTQYF. Complete variable domain (other parts from reference TRBV25-1 and TRBJ2-3): EADIYQTPRYLVIGTGKKITLECSQTMGHDKMYWYQQDPGMELHLIHYSYGVNSTEKGDLSSESTVSRIRTEHFPLTLESARPSHTSQYLCASSEYSLTDTQYFGPGTRLTVL.

CDR3 nucleotides: TGTGCCATCAGTGAGCGGTCAGAGGGTAACGAGCAGTACTTC. Protein sequence: CAISERSEGNEQYF. This chain connects TRBV10-3 to TRBJ2-7, with D possibly TRBD2 on 5 matching bases. CDR3 length equals 14 residues. From germline, CDR1 is ENHRY and CDR2 SYGVKD. Trimming removed 2 bases at V and 5 bases at J, with 13 bases between.

V usage is TRBV18 and J usage is TRBJ1-1, with D tentatively TRBD1 (6 bases). The V gene lost 2 bases and the J gene lost 5 bases, with 18 bases spanning the gap. The length of the CDR3 is 16 residues. Germline lookup yields CDR1 KGHSH and CDR2 LQKENI. CDR3 bases: TGTGCCAGCTCACCAATCAGCGGGGGGCGGGGTACTGAAGCTTTCTTT. Translation gives CASSPISGGRGTEAFF.

V usage is TRBV6-1 and J usage is TRBJ1-2; D is ambiguous. This CDR3 spans 15 amino acids. V lost 1 base, J lost 5 bases, and 14 bases lay in between. From germline, CDR1 is MNHNS and CDR2 SASEGT. CDR3 coding DNA: TGTGCCAGCAGTGAAGGGGCTGCGCCTTATTATGGCTACACCTTC. It translates to CASSEGAAPYYGYTF.

The rearrangement links TRBV4-1 to TRBJ2-7; 11 bases map to TRBD1. The V and J ends lost 5 bases and 4 bases, in that order; junction bases with no gene match: 10. This CDR3 region has 16 residues. From germline, CDR1 is MGHRA and CDR2 YSYEKL. CDR3 in DNA: TGCGCCAGCAGCAAGATTGAAGGACAGGGGGCTTACGAGCAGTACTTC. Its translation is CASSKIEGQGAYEQYF.

The gene calls are TRBV9 and TRBJ1-3; maybe TRBD1 (5 bases). The germline gives CDR1 SGDLS, CDR2 YYNGEE. This CDR3 is 15 amino acids long. Trimming cost V 2 bases and J 0 bases, with 9 bases left between them. CDR3: CASSVSRDSGNTIYF. As DNA, the CDR3 is TGTGCCAGCAGCGTCAGCAGGGACTCTGGAAACACCATATATTTT.

The rearrangement uses TRBV12-5 and TRBJ2-7; D is unclear. Deletions cut 0 bases from V and 1 base from J, with 10 bases between. CDR3 length equals 15 residues. Germline values: CDR1 LGHNT, CDR2 FRNRAP. CDR3 bases: TGTGCTAGTGGTTTGGTACTAAGAGGATCCTACGAGCAGTACTTC. This gives the protein CASGLVLRGSYEQYF. The full variable domain, in which reference TRBV12-5 and TRBJ2-7 provide the parts outside the CDR3, is DARVTQTPRHKVTEMGQEVTMRCQPILGHNTVFWYRQTMMQGLELLAYFRNRAPLDDSGMPKDRFSAEMPDATLATLKIQPSEPRDSAVYFCASGLVLRGSYEQYFGPGTRLTVT.

This chain joins TRBV19 and TRBJ2-7, with 9 nucleotides matching TRBD1. The CDR3 contains 13 residues. Per the germline V gene, CDR1 is LNHDA and CDR2 is SQIVND (reference sequence). Germline trimming cut 6 bases from V and 2 bases from J; bases unmatched to any gene: 2. This chain's CDR3 is CASRDRGTYEQYF. CDR3 DNA: TGTGCCAGTAGGGACAGGGGCACCTACGAGCAGTACTTC.

This chain uses TRBV7-2 with TRBJ2-5, with D hard to call. Germline CDR1 and CDR2: SGHTA and FQGNSA. Trimming stripped 5 bases from V and 0 bases from J, with 7 bases between. CDR3 length: 13 residues. The CDR3: CASSPDYQETQYF. CDR3 DNA: TGTGCCAGCAGCCCAGATTACCAAGAGACCCAGTACTTC.

This clone was counted a few times. CDR3 protein: CASSVMTSGRENEQFF. The CDR3 bases are TGTGCCAGCAGTGTAATGACTAGCGGGAGAGAAAATGAGCAGTTCTTC. The chain links TRBV6-1 to TRBJ2-1, with 12 bases fitting TRBD2. This CDR3 comprises 16 residues. J gave up 7 bases and V 4 bases, and 8 bases lay outside the gene matches. Germline values: CDR1 MNHNS, CDR2 SASEGT.